This TCR beta chain was recorded in a study of control samples from healthy donors and cancer patients. Trimming removed 1 base at V and 8 bases at J, with 11 bases between. Germline-derived CDR1 and CDR2 are LGHDT and YNNKEL (reference sequence). This CDR3 is built from 13 residues. Some clones are missing from TCRdb's copy, which holds only in-frame ones; the method was immunoSEQ multiplex PCR. The sample carries over 150,000 clones, 96% recorded once. V usage is TRBV3-1 (or the pseudogene TRBV3-2) and J usage is TRBJ1-1; D gene ambiguous. The sample was blood. This TCR was recovered from a woman in her 30s in good health. The CDR3 is CASSQGWSGEAFF. The CDR3 DNA reads TGTGCCAGCAGCCAAGGGTGGTCAGGAGAAGCTTTCTTT.